This T cell receptor (beta chain) was sequenced for a study of Tregs in tolerant kidney transplant recipients. This clone was observed a handful of times. What it recognizes is unknown. Some clones are missing from TCRdb's copy, which holds only in-frame ones; the method was immunoSEQ multiplex PCR. The table records approximately 98,000 clones, 90% of them present only once. Findings and caveats of the study: Donor-specific Treg expansion exceeded global Treg expansion in tolerant patients, suggesting antigen drive. No direct test of biological reproducibility was done here. Nucleotide sequences could not be compared across some patients' samples due to primer changes.

The CDR3 consists of 15 residues. V was pared by 7 bases and J by 1 base, with 14 bases between. CDR1 and CDR2 from the germline V gene are MDHEN and SYDVKM. Unstimulated regulatory T cells (CD4+CD25+CD127-), CD4+CD25- non-regulatory cells, CD4 and CD8 cells were FACS-sorted from thawed PBMCs. The TCR sequence derives from a human donor who received a combined kidney and bone marrow transplant. The chain uses TRBV28 and TRBJ1-5; D remains ambiguous. The sequencing used CD4+ T cells from blood, collected before the transplant. CDR3 nucleotide sequence: TGTGCCAGCACCTCGCCGCGGCCCAGCAATCAGCCCCAGCATTTT. The encoded protein is CASTSPRPSNQPQHF. Looking up the rest from reference TRBV28 and TRBJ1-5 gives the full variable domain: DVKVTQSSRYLVKRTGEKVFLECVQDMDHENMFWYRQDPGLGLRLIYFSYDVKMKEKGDIPEGYSVSREKKERFSLILESASTNQTSMYLCASTSPRPSNQPQHFGDGTRLSIL.